These T cell receptor beta chains were read from a single sample in a study of shared clonotypes between healthy human individuals. Measured with immunoSEQ multiplex PCR; TCRdb has only the in-frame clones, and not every one. The table shows millions of clones, with about 95% occurring only once. The sequenced material came from naive CD8+ T cells sorted from blood. Every receptor here comes from a man younger than 35 in good health. Both conserved end residues are part of each CDR3. D genes are given only for firm matches. Clone size is stated in some rows and not others, as once, few, many or a class when expanded.

clone_size: .; d_call: TRBD2; v_call: TRBV4-1; cdr3_length: 16; cdr3_aa: CASSQVLAGPYNEQFF
clone_size: .; d_call: TRBD1; v_call: TRBV29-1; cdr3_length: 12; cdr3_aa: CSVDTGAGEQYF
clone_size: .; d_call: .; v_call: TRBV15; cdr3_length: 12; cdr3_aa: CATSGVGYGYTF
clone_size: .; d_call: .; v_call: TRBV4-3; cdr3_length: 18; cdr3_aa: CASSQEFPGGGDNSPLHF
clone_size: .; d_call: .; v_call: TRBV7-9; cdr3_length: 12; cdr3_aa: CASSLGLNEQYF
clone_size: .; d_call: .; v_call: TRBV5-8; cdr3_length: 14; cdr3_aa: CASTLTGISTEAFF
clone_size: .; d_call: .; v_call: TRBV9; cdr3_length: 17; cdr3_aa: CASSSSTTRLSVNEQFF
clone_size: .; d_call: .; v_call: TRBV12-5; cdr3_length: 19; cdr3_aa: CASGLVVYGTQTNTGELFF
clone_size: .; d_call: TRBD2; v_call: TRBV5-8; cdr3_length: 16; cdr3_aa: CASSLGLAGHTDTQYF
clone_size: few; d_call: .; v_call: TRBV2; cdr3_length: 14; cdr3_aa: CASSELFISSPLHF
clone_size: .; d_call: .; v_call: TRBV2; cdr3_length: 17; cdr3_aa: CASSEARSQVNTGELFF
clone_size: .; d_call: TRBD1; v_call: TRBV28; cdr3_length: 13; cdr3_aa: CASSPGTDYEQYF
clone_size: .; d_call: .; v_call: TRBV7-9; cdr3_length: 13; cdr3_aa: CASSSASWDIQYF
clone_size: .; d_call: TRBD1; v_call: TRBV13; cdr3_length: 14; cdr3_aa: CASSYRDRGTEAFF
clone_size: .; d_call: .; v_call: TRBV11-2; cdr3_length: 15; cdr3_aa: CASSYFDTNTGELFF
clone_size: .; d_call: .; v_call: TRBV11-3; cdr3_length: 14; cdr3_aa: CASSSGLSPDEQYF
clone_size: once; d_call: TRBD1; v_call: TRBV4-1; cdr3_length: 14; cdr3_aa: CASSPKQGVYEQYF
clone_size: .; d_call: .; v_call: TRBV27; cdr3_length: 14; cdr3_aa: CASSLSPGAYEQYF
clone_size: .; d_call: .; v_call: TRBV30; cdr3_length: 15; cdr3_aa: CAWSLTPEGTDTQYF
clone_size: .; d_call: .; v_call: TRBV18; cdr3_length: 12; cdr3_aa: CASSPREDEQFF
clone_size: .; d_call: TRBD1; v_call: TRBV6-5; cdr3_length: 16; cdr3_aa: CASSSLTGTVFYEQYF
clone_size: .; d_call: .; v_call: TRBV4-3; cdr3_length: 15; cdr3_aa: CASSQEFTSLAEQFF
clone_size: .; d_call: .; v_call: TRBV11-3; cdr3_length: 13; cdr3_aa: CASRLLGGDTQYF
clone_size: .; d_call: .; v_call: TRBV29-1; cdr3_length: 11; cdr3_aa: CSVTDSYEQYF
clone_size: .; d_call: TRBD1; v_call: TRBV7-9; cdr3_length: 15; cdr3_aa: CASSTGGQGIYEQYF
clone_size: .; d_call: .; v_call: TRBV4-1; cdr3_length: 12; cdr3_aa: CASSPPEGIQYF
clone_size: .; d_call: .; v_call: TRBV30; cdr3_length: 13; cdr3_aa: CAWSVGSGYGYTF
clone_size: .; d_call: TRBD1; v_call: TRBV7-9; cdr3_length: 15; cdr3_aa: CASSLEDRVTYGYTF
clone_size: .; d_call: TRBD2; v_call: TRBV5-1; cdr3_length: 17; cdr3_aa: CASSLVTSGRPTDTQYF
clone_size: .; d_call: .; v_call: TRBV7-9; cdr3_length: 15; cdr3_aa: CASSPGAGWTYEQYF
clone_size: .; d_call: TRBD2; v_call: TRBV11-2; cdr3_length: 14; cdr3_aa: CASSLLAGASEQFF
clone_size: .; d_call: .; v_call: TRBV10-1; cdr3_length: 15; cdr3_aa: CASSDEPGSYNEQFF
clone_size: once; d_call: .; v_call: TRBV7-9; cdr3_length: 13; cdr3_aa: CASSGPAIDTQYF
clone_size: once; d_call: .; v_call: TRBV27; cdr3_length: 13; cdr3_aa: CASSFTVGNEQFF
clone_size: .; d_call: .; v_call: TRBV5-1; cdr3_length: 15; cdr3_aa: CASSLSPWGSYEQYF
clone_size: .; d_call: TRBD2; v_call: TRBV19; cdr3_length: 19; cdr3_aa: CASSMQPNLAGGYQETQYF
clone_size: .; d_call: .; v_call: TRBV4-1; cdr3_length: 15; cdr3_aa: CASSQDRSPNTEAFF
clone_size: once; d_call: TRBD2; v_call: TRBV4-2; cdr3_length: 14; cdr3_aa: CASSQDLLAGEQYF
clone_size: .; d_call: TRBD2; v_call: TRBV7-2; cdr3_length: 20; cdr3_aa: CASSLALAGGLPLNTGELFF
clone_size: .; d_call: .; v_call: TRBV6-5; cdr3_length: 15; cdr3_aa: CASSYDQTSSYEQYF
clone_size: once; d_call: TRBD1; v_call: TRBV2; cdr3_length: 13; cdr3_aa: CASSRQGGYEQYF
clone_size: .; d_call: .; v_call: TRBV28; cdr3_length: 13; cdr3_aa: CASRGDGYNEQFF
clone_size: .; d_call: .; v_call: TRBV30; cdr3_length: 12; cdr3_aa: CAWSVQGAEAFF
clone_size: few; d_call: .; v_call: TRBV11-2; cdr3_length: 15; cdr3_aa: CASSLDPDSNSPLHF
clone_size: .; d_call: TRBD1; v_call: TRBV19; cdr3_length: 20; cdr3_aa: CASSIDFSDREFTSNQPQHF
clone_size: .; d_call: TRBD2; v_call: TRBV28; cdr3_length: 15; cdr3_aa: CASSLSGEGTDTQYF
clone_size: .; d_call: TRBD1; v_call: TRBV6-6; cdr3_length: 14; cdr3_aa: CASSYDRGFEKLFF
clone_size: .; d_call: TRBD1; v_call: TRBV18; cdr3_length: 14; cdr3_aa: CASSPGRGHDEAFF
clone_size: .; d_call: .; v_call: TRBV11-3; cdr3_length: 13; cdr3_aa: CASTSPANYGYTF